This TCR beta chain came from a study of regulatory T cells in long-lasting Graves disease. As to time point: newly diagnosed GD, antithyroid drugs for less than 3 months. From PBMCs, RNA was extracted and then used to make the TCR library. At least ten counts were recorded for this clonotype. Library construction for TCR beta used iRepertoire HTBI primers and Arm-PCR of CDR3 regions. TCRdb redid the calling of the multiplex PCR reads with MiXCR, one entry per CDR3 protein. The sample consists of hundreds of thousands of distinct CDR3 sequences, roughly a sixth of them appearing once. Losses at the gene ends were 4 bases for V and 5 bases for J; bases not matched to a gene: 6. CDR1 MNHNS and CDR2 SASEGT come from the germline V gene. CDR3 size: 15 residues. The sample was also reused in another study, on T cells in Graves' hyperthyroidism and ophthalmopathy.

The sample was peripheral blood mononuclear cells (PBMCs), taken at new diagnosis, from a patient treated with antithyroid drugs. This sequence joins TRBV6-1 and TRBJ2-1, with 9 bases aligning to TRBD1. The receptor was derived from a woman aged 35 to 60 with Graves disease. This CDR3 reads CASSATGGFNNEQFF. The CDR3 nucleotides are TGTGCCAGCAGTGCCACAGGGGGCTTTAACAATGAGCAGTTCTTC.